This T cell receptor beta chain was captured in a study of memory CD4+ T cells and cytomegalovirus serostatus. Overall study: Donors were healthy Belgian adults, several CMV seropositive and 20 to 25 seronegative.

Authors' data handling: After removing out-of-frame reads, millions of distinct TCRbeta sequences remained. TCRdb keeps only in-frame clones here, not all; method: immunoSEQ multiplex PCR. D and trimming were read from the DNA, whereas the V and J calls and clone size are those reported in that table. The sample records some 80,000 clones, 65% to 85% being singletons. The ends were cut back, 4 bases at V and 4 bases at J, with 13 bases in the middle. Germline loops: CDR1 SQVTM, CDR2 ANQGSEA. The length of the CDR3 is 13 residues. Single viable CD3+CD4+CD8-CD45RO+ cells were sorted as the memory CD4+ T cells. After thawing, CD4+ T cells were positively selected.

The rearrangement joins TRBV29-1 to TRBJ1-1, with D uncertain. Sequenced: memory CD4+ T cells from blood. This TCR came from an adult in good health and CMV-seronegative. The chain's CDR3 is CSVGANEATEAFF. The CDR3 region has the DNA TGCAGCGTTGGGGCCAATGAGGCCACTGAAGCTTTCTTT.